This TCR beta chain was profiled in a study of T-cell reconstitution after alpha-beta-depleted transplantation in children. Germline V gene data show CDR1 as ENHRY and CDR2 as SYGVKD. Unmatched junction bases numbered 7, after V lost 7 bases and J lost 3 bases. This CDR3 comprises 16 residues. This clonotype was recorded many times. It was with unique molecular identifiers that the TCRbeta library was prepared. TCRdb fed the PCR reads into MiXCR, producing one record per CDR3 protein. The data contain approximately 640,000 distinct CDR3 sequences, roughly 17% of them singletons. The receptor's source is a human donor who donated a stem cell graft to a child with acute myeloid leukemia. Sequenced here: PBMCs from the stem cell graft donor, sampled from the stem cell graft. The chain is built from TRBV10-3 and TRBJ2-1; 12 bases align to TRBD2. This CDR3 reads CAITPSGGAVYNEQFF. CDR3 bases: TGTGCCATCACCCCTAGCGGGGGGGCCGTCTACAATGAGCAGTTCTTC.